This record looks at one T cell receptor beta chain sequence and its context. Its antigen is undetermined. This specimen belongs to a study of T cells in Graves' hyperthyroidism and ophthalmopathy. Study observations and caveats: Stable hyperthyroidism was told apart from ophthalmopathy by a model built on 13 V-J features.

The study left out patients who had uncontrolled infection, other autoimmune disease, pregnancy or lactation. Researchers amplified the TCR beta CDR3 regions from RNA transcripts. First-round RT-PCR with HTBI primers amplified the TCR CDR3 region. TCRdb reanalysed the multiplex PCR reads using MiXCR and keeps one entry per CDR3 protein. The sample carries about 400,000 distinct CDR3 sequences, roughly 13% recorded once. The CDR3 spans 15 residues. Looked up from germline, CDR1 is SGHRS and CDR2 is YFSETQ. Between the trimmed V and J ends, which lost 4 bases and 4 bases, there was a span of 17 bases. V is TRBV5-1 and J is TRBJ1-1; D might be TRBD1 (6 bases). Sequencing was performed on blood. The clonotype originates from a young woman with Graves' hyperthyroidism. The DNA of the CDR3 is TGCGCCAGCAGCAAAGATCAGACAGGTTCCACTGAAGCTTTCTTT. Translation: CASSKDQTGSTEAFF.